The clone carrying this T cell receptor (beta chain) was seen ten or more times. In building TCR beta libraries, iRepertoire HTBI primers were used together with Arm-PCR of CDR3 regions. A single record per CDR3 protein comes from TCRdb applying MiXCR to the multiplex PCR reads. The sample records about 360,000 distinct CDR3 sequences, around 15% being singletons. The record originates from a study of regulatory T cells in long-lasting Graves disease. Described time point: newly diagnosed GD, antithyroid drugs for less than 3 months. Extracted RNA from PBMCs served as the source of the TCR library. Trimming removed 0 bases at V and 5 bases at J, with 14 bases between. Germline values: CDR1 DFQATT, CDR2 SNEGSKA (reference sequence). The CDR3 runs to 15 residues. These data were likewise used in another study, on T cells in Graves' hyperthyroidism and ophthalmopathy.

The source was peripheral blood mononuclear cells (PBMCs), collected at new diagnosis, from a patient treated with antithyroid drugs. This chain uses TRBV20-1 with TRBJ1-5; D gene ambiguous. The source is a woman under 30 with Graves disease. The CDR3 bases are TGCAGTGCTAGAGATACGAGCCTGGTTGATCAGCCCCAGCATTTT. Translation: CSARDTSLVDQPQHF.